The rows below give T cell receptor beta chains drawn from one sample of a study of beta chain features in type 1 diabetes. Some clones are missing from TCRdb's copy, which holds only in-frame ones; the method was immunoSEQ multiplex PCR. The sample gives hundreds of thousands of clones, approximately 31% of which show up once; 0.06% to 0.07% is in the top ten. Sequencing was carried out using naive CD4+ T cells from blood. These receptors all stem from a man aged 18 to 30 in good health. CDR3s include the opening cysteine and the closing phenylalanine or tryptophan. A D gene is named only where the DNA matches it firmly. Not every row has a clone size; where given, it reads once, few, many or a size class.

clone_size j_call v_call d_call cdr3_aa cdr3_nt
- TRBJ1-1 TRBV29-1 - CSVVFYAGQSDAFF TGCAGCGTTGTATTTTACGCAGGACAATCTGATGCTTTCTTT
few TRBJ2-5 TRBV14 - CASSQVASAYQETQYF TGTGCCAGCAGCCAAGTGGCTAGCGCCTACCAAGAGACCCAGTACTTC
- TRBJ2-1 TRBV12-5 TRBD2 CASGLGLAGNEQFF TGTGCTAGTGGTTTGGGACTAGCGGGCAATGAGCAGTTCTTC
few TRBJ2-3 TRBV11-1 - CASSLRGAGGTDTQYF TGTGCCAGCAGCTTGAGGGGAGCAGGGGGCACAGATACGCAGTATTTT
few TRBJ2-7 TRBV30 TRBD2 CAASSGLAYEQYF TGTGCCGCCTCCTCGGGACTAGCCTACGAGCAGTACTTC
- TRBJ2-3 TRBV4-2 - CASSRGTDTQYF TGTGCCAGCAGCCGAGGCACAGATACGCAGTATTTT
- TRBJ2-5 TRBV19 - CASSRGLTYQETQYF TGTGCCAGTAGTCGTGGACTGACGTACCAAGAGACCCAGTACTTC
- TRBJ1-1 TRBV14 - CASSQGAGAGTEAFF TGTGCCAGCAGCCAAGGGGCAGGGGCGGGCACTGAAGCTTTCTTT
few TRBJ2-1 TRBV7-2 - CASSLEWPTEQFF TGTGCCAGCAGCTTAGAGTGGCCGACTGAGCAGTTCTTC
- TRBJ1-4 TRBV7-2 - CASSPPGHSHEKLFF TGTGCCAGCAGCCCACCGGGACATAGCCATGAAAAACTGTTTTTT
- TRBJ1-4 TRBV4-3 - CASSQHEVSWNEKLFF TGCGCCAGCAGCCAACACGAAGTCTCCTGGAATGAAAAACTGTTTTTT
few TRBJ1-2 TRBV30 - CAWSAQYYGYTF TGTGCCTGGAGTGCGCAGTACTATGGCTACACCTTC
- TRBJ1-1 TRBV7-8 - CASRIGVNTEAFF TGTGCCAGCAGAATCGGGGTGAACACTGAAGCTTTCTTT
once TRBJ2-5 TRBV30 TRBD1 CAWRPGQPGYQETQYF TGTGCCTGGAGGCCGGGACAGCCCGGGTACCAAGAGACCCAGTACTTC
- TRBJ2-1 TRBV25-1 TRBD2 CASSDPGLAGGEQFF TGTGCCAGCAGTGATCCGGGACTAGCGGGAGGTGAGCAGTTCTTC
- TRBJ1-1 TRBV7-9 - CASGLRTGEAFF TGTGCCAGCGGGCTAAGGACGGGTGAAGCTTTCTTT
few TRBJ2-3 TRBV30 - CAWSEGLTDTQYF TGTGCCTGGAGTGAGGGACTCACAGATACGCAGTATTTT
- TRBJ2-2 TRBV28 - CASREVSPAHTGELFF TGTGCCAGCAGAGAAGTTAGCCCAGCGCACACCGGGGAGCTGTTTTTT
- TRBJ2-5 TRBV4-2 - CASSQDERGAETQYF TGTGCCAGCAGCCAAGATGAACGAGGGGCAGAGACCCAGTACTTC
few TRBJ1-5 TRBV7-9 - CASSSGGGNQPQHF TGTGCCAGCAGCTCCGGAGGTGGCAATCAGCCCCAGCATTTT
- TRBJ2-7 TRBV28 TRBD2 CASRRAGVTEQYF TGTGCCAGCCGGAGGGCGGGAGTAACCGAGCAGTACTTC
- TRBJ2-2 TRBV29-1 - CSARPAGTGELFF TGCAGCGCCCGACCTGCGGGCACCGGGGAGCTGTTTTTT
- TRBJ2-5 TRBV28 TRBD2 CASSQLGLAGKETQYF TGTGCCAGCAGCCAACTCGGACTAGCGGGTAAAGAGACCCAGTACTTC
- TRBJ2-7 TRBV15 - CATSRDFTRLLYEQYF TGTGCCACCAGCAGAGATTTTACAAGACTCCTGTACGAGCAGTACTTC
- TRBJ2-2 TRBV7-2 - CASSPSSGELFF TGTGCCAGCAGCCCTAGTTCCGGGGAGCTGTTTTTT
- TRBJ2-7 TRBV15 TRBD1 CATSRGTGNSYEQYF TGTGCCACCAGCCGAGGGACAGGGAACTCCTACGAGCAGTACTTC
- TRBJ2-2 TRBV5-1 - CASSLSGNTGELFF TGCGCCAGCAGCTTGAGCGGGAACACCGGGGAGCTGTTTTTT
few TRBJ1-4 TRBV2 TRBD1 CASTFDRGWDEKLFF TGTGCCAGCACTTTCGACAGGGGTTGGGATGAAAAACTGTTTTTT
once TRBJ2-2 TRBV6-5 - CASSPYPGELFF TGTGCCAGCAGCCCTTATCCCGGGGAGCTGTTTTTT